This T cell receptor beta chain derives from a study of T cells in Graves' hyperthyroidism and ophthalmopathy. Study-wide findings and caveats: A model of 13 V-J features distinguished ophthalmopathy from stable hyperthyroidism.

This CDR3 contains 16 residues. The germline gives CDR1 DFQATT, CDR2 SNEGSKA (reference sequence). With 0 bases removed from V and 0 bases from J, the gap between germline ends came to 14 bases. For Graves' hyperthyroidism to be stable, ophthalmopathy could not progress within 18 months. Uncontrolled infection, other autoimmune disease, pregnancy or lactation excluded patients. A roughly 9.7 ml volume of fresh peripheral blood provided the PBMCs. Using RNA transcripts as the source, TCR beta CDR3 regions were amplified. The primer set for the first-round RT-PCR of the TCR CDR3 was HTBI. Each CDR3 protein is one row after TCRdb ran MiXCR on the multiplex PCR reads. The repertoire has hundreds of thousands of distinct CDR3 sequences, 30% to 40% of them found once; the top ten carry around 30%. To note about this clonotype: Its specificity is unknown.

This clonotype was sampled from a woman aged 35 to 49 with Graves' hyperthyroidism. The sequenced material came from blood. This chain links TRBV20-1 with TRBJ1-2; tentatively, D is TRBD1 (5 bases). DNA for the CDR3: TGCAGTGCTAGAGATTTTAGGGGCAGGACTAACTATGGCTACACCTTC. Translating it yields CSARDFRGRTNYGYTF.